This T cell receptor (beta chain) is drawn from a study of T cell responses to AZD1222 COVID-19 vaccine. Study at large: Pooled samples include second doses given at about 4 or 12 weeks. Study-wide points: At 160-218 and 743-854, vaccine-associated CD4 TCRs were dominant, and they spanned spike.

Assay used: immunoSEQ multiplex PCR; TCRdb lists only in-frame clones, some missing. The table includes around 100,000 clones, about four fifths detected once. V was pared by 6 bases and J by 5 bases, with 8 bases between. CDR3 length: 12 residues. Germline CDR1 is MNHNY and CDR2 is SVGAGI (reference sequence). Comments on this clone: Its antigen is not identified.

This chain joins TRBV6-6 and TRBJ1-5, with D unclear. The TCR sequence derives from an adult in good health. The material sequenced was peripheral blood, taken on day 0 of AZD1222 vaccination. This chain's CDR3 is CASSDQDQPQHF. Written as DNA, the CDR3 is TGTGCCAGCAGCGATCAGGATCAGCCCCAGCATTTT.